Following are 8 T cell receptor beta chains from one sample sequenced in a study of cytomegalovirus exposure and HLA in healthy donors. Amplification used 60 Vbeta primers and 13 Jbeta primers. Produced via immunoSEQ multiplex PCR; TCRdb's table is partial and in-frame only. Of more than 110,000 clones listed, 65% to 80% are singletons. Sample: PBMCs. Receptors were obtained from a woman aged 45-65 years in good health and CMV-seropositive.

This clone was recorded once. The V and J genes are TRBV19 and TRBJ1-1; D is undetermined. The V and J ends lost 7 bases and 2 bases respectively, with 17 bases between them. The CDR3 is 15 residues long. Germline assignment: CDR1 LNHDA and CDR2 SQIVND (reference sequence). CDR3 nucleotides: TGTGCCAGTAAAAAGCGGGAACAGAAAAACACTGAAGCTTTCTTT. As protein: CASKKREQKNTEAFF.

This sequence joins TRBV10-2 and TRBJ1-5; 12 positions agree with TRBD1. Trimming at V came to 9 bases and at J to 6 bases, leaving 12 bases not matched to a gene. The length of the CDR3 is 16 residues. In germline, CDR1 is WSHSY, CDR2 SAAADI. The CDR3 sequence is CASSRDRGPSSQPQHF. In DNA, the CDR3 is TGCGCCAGTTCCCGGGACAGGGGGCCCTCAAGTCAGCCCCAGCATTTT.

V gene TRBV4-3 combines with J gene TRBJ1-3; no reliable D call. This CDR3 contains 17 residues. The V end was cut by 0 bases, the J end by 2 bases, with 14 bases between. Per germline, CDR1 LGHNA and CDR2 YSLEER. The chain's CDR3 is CASSQEIAGFTGNTIYF. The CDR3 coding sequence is TGCGCCAGCAGCCAAGAAATAGCGGGTTTTACTGGAAACACCATATATTTT.

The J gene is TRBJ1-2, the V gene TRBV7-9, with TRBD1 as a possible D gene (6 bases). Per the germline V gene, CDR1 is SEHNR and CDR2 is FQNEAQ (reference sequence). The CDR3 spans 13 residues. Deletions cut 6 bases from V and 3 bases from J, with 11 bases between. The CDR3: CASSPDSYYGYTF. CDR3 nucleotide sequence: TGTGCCAGCAGTCCGGACAGCTACTATGGCTACACCTTC.

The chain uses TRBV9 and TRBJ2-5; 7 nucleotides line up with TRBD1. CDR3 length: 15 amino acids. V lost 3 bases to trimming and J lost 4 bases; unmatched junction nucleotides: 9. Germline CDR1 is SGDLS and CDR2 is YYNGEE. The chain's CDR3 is CASSGRDRETETQYF. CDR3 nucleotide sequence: TGTGCCAGCAGCGGACGTGACAGGGAAACAGAGACCCAGTACTTC.

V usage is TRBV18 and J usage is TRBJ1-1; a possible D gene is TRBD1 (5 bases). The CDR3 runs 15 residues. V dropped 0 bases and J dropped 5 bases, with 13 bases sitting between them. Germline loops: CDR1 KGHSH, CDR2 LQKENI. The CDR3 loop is CASSPPGRAPTEAFF. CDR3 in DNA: TGTGCCAGCTCACCACCGGGCAGGGCGCCGACTGAAGCTTTCTTT.

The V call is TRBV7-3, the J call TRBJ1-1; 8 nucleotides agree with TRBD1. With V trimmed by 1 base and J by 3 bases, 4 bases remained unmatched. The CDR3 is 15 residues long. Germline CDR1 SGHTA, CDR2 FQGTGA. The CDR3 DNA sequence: TGTGCCAGCAGCTTAAACCAGGGGGCCTACACTGAAGCTTTCTTT. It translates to CASSLNQGAYTEAFF.

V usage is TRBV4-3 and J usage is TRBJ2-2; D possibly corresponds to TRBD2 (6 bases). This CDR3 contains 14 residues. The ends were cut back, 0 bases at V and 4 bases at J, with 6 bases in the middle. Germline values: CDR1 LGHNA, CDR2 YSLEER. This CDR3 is CASSQEGGTGELFF. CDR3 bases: TGCGCCAGCAGCCAAGAGGGGGGCACCGGGGAGCTGTTTTTT.